The clone carrying this TCR beta chain was recorded at least ten times. Its antigen is not identified. The TCRbeta library incorporated unique molecular identifiers. MiXCR, run by TCRdb on the PCR reads, gives a single entry per CDR3 protein. The sample has hundreds of thousands of distinct CDR3 sequences; about 12% are singletons. The sample is drawn from a study of T-cell reconstitution after alpha-beta-depleted transplantation in children. Study-level results: Hyperexpanded clones declined; after one year, newly produced T cells mostly supplied diversity. It was reported that alpha-beta T cells came from several hundred expanded graft clones (about two months after transplant). After transplant, high TCRbeta diversity at day 60 in some patients arose from surviving recipient T cells and thymic progenitors.

The CDR3 totals 15 residues. V dropped 0 bases and J dropped 1; count of bases not matched to a gene: 1. CDR1 is SGHRS, CDR2 YFSETQ, per germline. The TCR sequence derives from a girl aged 2-10 years with congenital amegakaryocytic thrombocytopenia, due to receive a stem cell transplant. V usage is TRBV5-1 and J usage is TRBJ2-7; 10 positions match TRBD2. This sample comprised PBMCs, obtained before TCRalphabeta/CD19-depleted stem cell transplant. This chain's CDR3 is CASSLGSGRSYEQYF. CDR3 coding DNA: TGCGCCAGCAGCTTGGGTAGCGGGAGGTCCTACGAGCAGTACTTC.